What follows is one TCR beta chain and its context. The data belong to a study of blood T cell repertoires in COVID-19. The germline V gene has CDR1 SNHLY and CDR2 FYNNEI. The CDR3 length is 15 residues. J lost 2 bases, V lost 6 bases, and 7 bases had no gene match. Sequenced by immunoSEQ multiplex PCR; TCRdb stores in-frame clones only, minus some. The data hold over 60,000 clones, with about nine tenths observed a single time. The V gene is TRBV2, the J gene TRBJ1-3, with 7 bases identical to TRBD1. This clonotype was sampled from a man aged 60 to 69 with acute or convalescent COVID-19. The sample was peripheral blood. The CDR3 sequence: CASRPLRGPGNTIYF. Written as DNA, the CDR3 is TGTGCCAGCAGACCTCTAAGGGGGCCTGGAAACACCATATATTTT.